A single sample gave rise to the 13 T cell receptor beta chains below, sequenced in a study of OX40 agonist ivuxolimab in advanced cancers. Generated by immunoSEQ multiplex PCR, the TCRdb table keeps only in-frame clones and is missing some. The sample holds about 67,000 clones, about 90% seen once. This material consisted of CD4+ or CD8+ T cells sorted from blood, taken in a trial of the OX40 agonist ivuxolimab. The origin of the receptors is an adult with an advanced solid tumor such as melanoma, head and neck, liver or kidney cancer.

This clone was detected once. The CDR3 DNA reads as TGTGCCTGGAGGGGCGGGAACCACCGCGCCGACGAGCAGTACTTC. Translated: CAWRGGNHRADEQYF. V is TRBV30 and J is TRBJ2-7; D perhaps matches TRBD2 (6 bases). The CDR3 is made up of 15 amino acids. V was clipped by 3 bases and J by 5 bases, with 20 bases between them. Germline V CDR1 and CDR2: GTSNPN, SVGIG (reference sequence).

The gene calls are TRBV7-9 and TRBJ2-5, with D tentatively TRBD1 or TRBD2 (5 bases each). Germline CDR1 is SEHNR and CDR2 is FQNEAQ (reference sequence). This CDR3 contains 15 residues. V was clipped by 1 base and J by 2 bases, with 11 bases between them. In DNA form, the CDR3 reads TGTGCCAGCAGCTTAGTTGGGACCAGGCAAGAGACCCAGTACTTC. As protein: CASSLVGTRQETQYF.

This clone has just a few counts. The rearrangement links TRBV6-5 to TRBJ1-5; no firm D call. Between the trimmed V and J ends, which lost 8 bases and 4 bases, there was a span of 15 bases. Germline CDR1 is MNHEY and CDR2 is SVGAGI. The CDR3 runs to 14 residues. CDR3 in amino acids: CASGVRSTNQPQHF. The CDR3, as DNA: TGTGCCAGCGGCGTTCGGAGTACAAATCAGCCCCAGCATTTT.

The V call is TRBV2, the J call TRBJ1-2; 10 nucleotides align to TRBD1. The CDR3 sequence is 14 residues long. The V and J ends lost 5 bases and 5 bases, in that order; junction bases with no gene match: 5. Germline V lookup: CDR1 SNHLY, CDR2 FYNNEI. DNA of the CDR3: TGTGCCAGCAGTTTCGACAGGGGGCAATATGGCTACACCTTC. Its translation is CASSFDRGQYGYTF.

J is TRBJ1-4 and V is TRBV7-6; a possible D gene is TRBD1 (5 bases). The CDR3 is 15 amino acids. V dropped 3 bases and J dropped 8 bases, with 16 bases sitting between them. CDR1 is SGHVS, CDR2 FNYEAQ, per germline. Here the CDR3 reads CASSLEQALGEKLFF. CDR3 DNA sequence: TGTGCCAGCAGCTTGGAACAGGCCCTGGGAGAAAAACTGTTTTTT.

This chain uses TRBV28 with TRBJ2-7; TRBD2 agrees at 9 bases. The CDR3 length is 12 residues. From germline, CDR1 is MDHEN and CDR2 SYDVKM. With 3 bases clipped from V and 6 bases from J, the junction kept 0 bases outside the gene matches. The CDR3 reads CASSLGLAEQYF. CDR3 nucleotides: TGTGCCAGCAGTTTGGGACTAGCCGAGCAGTACTTC. The full variable domain, with the rest looked up from reference TRBV28 and TRBJ2-7, is DVKVTQSSRYLVKRTGEKVFLECVQDMDHENMFWYRQDPGLGLRLIYFSYDVKMKEKGDIPEGYSVSREKKERFSLILESASTNQTSMYLCASSLGLAEQYFGPGTRLTVT.

The chain is built from TRBV10-1 and TRBJ2-3; 7 bases match TRBD2. With V trimmed by 4 bases and J by 1 base, 2 bases remained unmatched. The CDR3 runs to 14 residues. Germline V gene data show CDR1 as WNHNN and CDR2 as SYGVQD (reference sequence). The CDR3 region has the DNA TGCGCCAGCAGTGGGCTAGCGGGCACAGATACGCAGTATTTT. Residues: CASSGLAGTDTQYF.

The rearrangement uses TRBV19 and TRBJ2-7; D is perhaps TRBD2 (7 bases). Germline V gene sequence: CDR1 LNHDA, CDR2 SQIVND (reference sequence). V shed 6 bases and J shed 3 bases, with 18 bases lying between them. The CDR3 contains 15 residues. The CDR3 sequence is CASSHTGGRVYEQYF. The CDR3 DNA sequence: TGTGCCAGTAGCCATACGGGGGGCCGGGTCTACGAGCAGTACTTC.

The gene calls are TRBV7-2 and TRBJ1-1; no clear D gene. Germline lookup yields CDR1 SGHTA and CDR2 FQGNSA. This CDR3 spans 14 amino acids. The germline V and J ends were trimmed by 2 bases and 6 bases, with 13 bases remaining between them. Here the CDR3 DNA reads TGTGCCAGCAGCTTAACTACTGACGGCGCTGAAGCTTTCTTT. This gives the protein CASSLTTDGAEAFF.

The rearrangement links TRBV18 to TRBJ2-2; D call uncertain. CDR3 length: 13 amino acids. V lost 1 base to trimming and J lost 6 bases, with 6 bases between them. Germline assignment: CDR1 KGHSH and CDR2 LQKENI. The CDR3, as DNA: TGTGCCAGCTCACCACAGGGTTCCGGGGAGCTGTTTTTT. Amino acid sequence: CASSPQGSGELFF.

This clone was detected a few times. The chain joins TRBV7-2 to TRBJ1-4; the D gene is possibly TRBD1 (5 bases). The CDR3 loop spans 12 amino acids. Trimming took off 3 bases at V and 7 bases at J, with 6 bases between the two ends. The germline V gene encodes CDR1 SGHTA and CDR2 FQGNSA. The CDR3: CASSLQGEKLFF. The CDR3 region has the DNA TGTGCCAGCAGCTTGCAGGGTGAAAAACTGTTTTTT.

This chain uses TRBV28 with TRBJ2-2, with D perhaps assigned TRBD1 or TRBD2 (5 bases each). This CDR3 comprises 14 residues. Looked up from germline, CDR1 is MDHEN and CDR2 is SYDVKM. V was pared by 6 bases and J by 4 bases, with 12 bases between. Written as DNA, the CDR3 is TGTGCCAGCAGGGGGACGCTAGGCACCGGGGAGCTGTTTTTT. As protein: CASRGTLGTGELFF.

This rearrangement joins TRBV28 to TRBJ2-7, with D possibly matching TRBD2 (6 bases). CDR3 size: 14 residues. Germline V gene lookup returns CDR1 MDHEN and CDR2 SYDVKM. V lost 7 bases, J lost 0 bases, and 13 bases lay in between. The CDR3 DNA reads as TGTGCCAGCATAAGACAGACTAGCTCCTACGAGCAGTACTTC. Amino acid sequence: CASIRQTSSYEQYF.